This T cell receptor (beta chain) is drawn from a study of beta chain features in type 1 diabetes. General study findings and limits: Using cDNA template may skew counts toward highly expressing activated cells. Significant though moderate, a shortening of TCRB CDR3s appeared in all four CD4+ subsets of Type 1 diabetes patients.

The germline V and J ends were trimmed by 0 bases and 3 bases, with 13 bases remaining between them. Germline values: CDR1 SGHTA, CDR2 FQGNSA. This CDR3 is 16 amino acids long. Comments on this clone: Its antigen is unknown.

The study reverse transcribed the entire isolated RNA, so it sequenced expressed TCRB transcripts. TCRdb's copy holds only in-frame clones and misses some; the assay was immunoSEQ multiplex PCR. The sample shows some 120,000 clones, 17% of them seen only once. Averaging roughly 120 mL, one heparinised blood draw was given by each donor. All of the sorted populations showed purity greater than 95%. The specimen sequenced was central memory CD4+ T cells from blood. The sequence was collected from a young man with type 1 diabetes. The chain employs TRBV7-2 and TRBJ2-3; D is perhaps TRBD1 or TRBD2 (6 bases each). CDR3 coding DNA: TGTGCCAGCAGCTTAGCCCCACTAGGGGGGACAGATACGCAGTATTTT. It translates to CASSLAPLGGTDTQYF.